What follows describes a single TCR beta chain. Germline V gene lookup returns CDR1 MNHEY and CDR2 SMNVEV (reference sequence). V trimming: 7 bases; J trimming: 2 bases; junction bases outside the gene matches: 4. CDR3 size: 14 residues. Participant ages covered about 18 to 95 years across 20 to 30 US areas. Within 2 weeks before study entry, exposed participants met a COVID-19 case. Sequencing used immunoSEQ multiplex PCR; TCRdb keeps in-frame clones, though not all of them. Among 200,000 to 250,000 clones listed, 88% were seen once. These data belong to a study of blood T cell repertoires in COVID-19. Study-level background: Spain, Italy and the United States supplied samples that represented acute and convalescent COVID-19. PBMCs, B-cell-depleted T cells, or T cells were the source of the cDNA or gDNA that made up the material.

Sequenced sample: PBMCs or T cells enriched from blood (not recorded which). This chain joins TRBV27 and TRBJ1-2; 10 nucleotides align to TRBD1. This TCR was recovered from a woman aged 25 to 39 who had been exposed to COVID-19. The CDR3 nucleotides read TGTGCCAGCACGCCGGGACAGGGGAACTATGGCTACACCTTC. Protein product: CASTPGQGNYGYTF.